Each of the 10 T cell receptor beta chains below was sequenced from the same sample in a study of T cells in Graves' hyperthyroidism and ophthalmopathy. Amplification targeted TCR beta CDR3 regions from RNA transcripts. Carried out on the TCR CDR3, a first-round RT-PCR used the HTBI primer set. In TCRdb, the multiplex PCR reads were re-called with MiXCR into one record per CDR3 protein. The repertoire holds some 600,000 distinct CDR3 sequences, with about 15% as singletons. The source material was blood. The source of these receptors is a woman aged 25-40 years with Graves' hyperthyroidism that later progressed to Graves' ophthalmopathy.

The rearrangement links TRBV3-1 to TRBJ1-1; D gene uncertain. The germline V and J ends were trimmed by 0 bases and 1 base, with 9 bases remaining between them. The CDR3 runs to 15 residues. Germline V gene data show CDR1 as LGHDT and CDR2 as YNNKEL (reference sequence). CDR3 region: CASSQEGTWNTEAFF. The CDR3 nucleotides read TGTGCCAGCAGCCAAGAGGGAACATGGAACACTGAAGCTTTCTTT.

This clonotype occurred many times. The chain uses TRBV7-9 and TRBJ1-1; no clear D. The CDR3 consists of 13 residues. From germline, CDR1 is SEHNR and CDR2 FQNEAQ (reference sequence). V was shortened by 1 base and J by 1 base, with 4 bases between the two germline ends. The CDR3 coding sequence is TGTGCCAGCAGCTTAGAGCAGAACACTGAAGCTTTCTTT. This codes for CASSLEQNTEAFF.

This clonotype was seen only a few times. The rearrangement joins TRBV5-5 to TRBJ2-1, with TRBD2 identical over 8 bases. This CDR3 has 17 amino acids. V was clipped by 3 bases and J by 5 bases; unmatched bases: 13. The germline CDR1 and CDR2 sequences are SGHKS and YYEKEE (reference sequence). CDR3: CASSSEFSGMGDNEQFF. The CDR3 DNA sequence: TGTGCCAGCAGCTCGGAGTTTAGCGGGATGGGAGACAATGAGCAGTTCTTC.

This clonotype was detected ten times or more. This chain uses TRBV2 with TRBJ1-5, with D tentatively TRBD1 (5 bases). Germline V lookup: CDR1 SNHLY, CDR2 FYNNEI. The V end lost 8 bases, the J end lost 7 bases, and 21 bases lay between the germline ends. CDR3 size: 15 residues. The CDR3 DNA follows: TGTGCCAGCCAGGGAGGGCAGCTATTGTCCCAGCCCCAGCATTTT. Translated, it gives CASQGGQLLSQPQHF.

This clonotype was seen repeatedly, ten times or more. The V and J genes are TRBV27 and TRBJ2-7; D is undetermined. Germline assignment: CDR1 MNHEY and CDR2 SMNVEV (reference sequence). The CDR3 runs to 13 residues. Trimming cost V 1 base and J 5 bases, with 9 bases left between them. The CDR3 protein is CASSLWGGDEQYF. The CDR3 coding sequence is TGTGCCAGCAGTTTATGGGGTGGCGACGAGCAGTACTTC.

This clonotype was observed at least ten times. This chain joins TRBV10-3 and TRBJ2-7; TRBD2 aligns across 8 bases. Germline CDR1 reads ENHRY; CDR2 reads SYGVKD. The CDR3 runs to 14 residues. Losses at the gene ends were 2 bases for V and 4 bases for J; bases not matched to a gene: 4. CDR3 nucleotides: TGTGCCATCAGTGAGGGACTAGCTTCTTACGAGCAGTACTTC. It encodes CAISEGLASYEQYF.

Many counts were recorded for this clonotype. The CDR3 nucleotides read TGTGCTAGTGGTTTGGTAGTCGTAGGACGCACAGATACGCAGTATTTT. It encodes CASGLVVVGRTDTQYF. The J gene is TRBJ2-3, the V gene TRBV12-5; no clear D gene. CDR1 and CDR2 from the germline V gene are LGHNT and FRNRAP. The CDR3 is 16 residues long. With 0 bases removed from V and 1 base from J, the gap between germline ends came to 11 bases.

The chain is built from TRBV20-1 and TRBJ2-7; 10 bases line up with TRBD2. The CDR3 runs 15 residues. J lost 3 bases, V lost 0 bases, and 5 bases had no gene match. The germline gives CDR1 DFQATT, CDR2 SNEGSKA (reference sequence). Here the CDR3 reads CSARDVSGGVYEQYF. The CDR3 nucleotides are TGCAGTGCTAGAGATGTCAGCGGGGGGGTCTACGAGCAGTACTTC.

This clonotype was found many times. CDR3 amino acids: CASRAYPAGNTGELFF. As DNA, the CDR3 is TGTGCCAGCAGAGCCTACCCAGCGGGAAACACCGGGGAGCTGTTTTTT. This chain connects TRBV6-1 to TRBJ2-2, with 7 positions matching TRBD2. The CDR3 loop spans 16 amino acids. V lost 6 bases to trimming and J lost 2 bases; unmatched junction nucleotides: 9. In germline, CDR1 is MNHNS, CDR2 SASEGT.

The rearrangement links TRBV30 to TRBJ2-3, with 11 positions matching TRBD2. CDR3 length: 15 amino acids. J was trimmed by 2 bases and V by 3 bases; bases with no gene match: 4. Germline values: CDR1 GTSNPN, CDR2 SVGIG (reference sequence). DNA of the CDR3: TGTGCCTGGAGGGGGACTAGCGGAAACACAGATACGCAGTATTTT. Translation: CAWRGTSGNTDTQYF.